This TCR beta chain derives from a study of CD8 T cells in Susac syndrome. General observations from the study: As the study acknowledged, the number of individuals in its TCR sequencing and HLA analysis was relatively small.

RNA was extracted with the RNeasy kit, and a quantity of about 0.45 to 1 ug was reverse transcribed using random hexamers. The amplification used immunoSEQ multiplex PCR on TCR beta CDR3; it spanned 54 Vbeta and 13 Jbeta. In TCRdb, the immunoSEQ multiplex PCR reads were re-called with MiXCR into one record per CDR3 protein. The table records roughly 190,000 distinct CDR3 sequences, approximately 95% of them present only once. The diagnostic criteria for definite or probable disease, as recently defined, were met by the patients with Susac syndrome. The authors negatively isolated CD8+ and CD4+ T cells and FACS-enriched TEMRA cells. Remarks on this clonotype: Its antigen remains unknown.

V lost 0 bases and J lost 6, with 8 bases in between. This CDR3 contains 13 residues. In germline, CDR1 is SGDLS, CDR2 YYNGEE. The J gene is TRBJ2-3, the V gene TRBV9; no clear D. This TCR was sampled from a human donor with Susac syndrome. The sequenced sample was CD8+ T cells from PBMCs. CDR3 in DNA: TGTGCCAGCAGCGTAGTAGGGCCGGATACGCAGTATTTT. This translates into CASSVVGPDTQYF. Based on the CDR3 plus reference TRBV9 and TRBJ2-3, the full variable domain is DSGVTQTPKHLITATGQRVTLRCSPRSGDLSVYWYQQSLDQGLQFLIQYYNGEERAKGNILERFSAQQFPDLHSELNLSSLELGDSALYFCASSVVGPDTQYFGPGTRLTVL.